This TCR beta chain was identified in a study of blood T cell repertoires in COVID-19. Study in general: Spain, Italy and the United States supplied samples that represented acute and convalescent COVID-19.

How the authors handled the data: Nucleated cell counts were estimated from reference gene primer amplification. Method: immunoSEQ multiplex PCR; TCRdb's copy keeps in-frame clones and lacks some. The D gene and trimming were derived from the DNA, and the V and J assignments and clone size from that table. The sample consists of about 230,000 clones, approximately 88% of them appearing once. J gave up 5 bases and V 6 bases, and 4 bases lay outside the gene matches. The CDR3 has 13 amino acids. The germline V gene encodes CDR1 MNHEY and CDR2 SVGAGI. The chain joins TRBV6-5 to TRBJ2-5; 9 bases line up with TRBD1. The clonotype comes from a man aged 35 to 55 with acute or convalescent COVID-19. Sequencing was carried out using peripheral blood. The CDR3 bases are TGTGCCAGCAGCCGGACAGGGGTCGAGACCCAGTACTTC. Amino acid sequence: CASSRTGVETQYF.